These 19 T cell receptor beta chains were sequenced from one sample in a study of cytomegalovirus exposure and HLA in healthy donors. PCR employed 60 Vbeta and 13 Jbeta primers. TCRdb keeps only in-frame clones here, not all; method: immunoSEQ multiplex PCR. The data contain about 120,000 clones, nearly 75% of them singletons. The sequenced material came from PBMCs. Receptors were obtained from a man aged 25-45 years in good health and CMV-seropositive.

This clone was detected only once. The chain combines TRBV7-9 with TRBJ1-3; 7 bases are shared with TRBD1. J was trimmed by 0 bases and V by 8 bases; bases with no gene match: 13. CDR3 length equals 17 residues. CDR1 and CDR2 from the germline V gene are SEHNR and FQNEAQ (reference sequence). The CDR3 nucleotides are TGTGCCAGCTCCGGGACAGCCTTCCTGTTCTCTGGAAACACCATATATTTT. This sequence encodes CASSGTAFLFSGNTIYF.

Concerning this clone itself: The junction departs from germline at one end; a sequencing error may be responsible. V is TRBV18 and J is TRBJ2-2, with 10 bases identical to TRBD1. CDR3 length: 15 amino acids. The germline CDR1 and CDR2 sequences are KGHSH and LQKENI. The CDR3 loop reads CASSPGQGNAGELFF. Here the CDR3 DNA reads TGTGCCAGCTCACCGGGACAGGGGAACGCCGGGGAGCTGTTTTTT.

This clone was picked up a small number of times. The chain employs TRBV5-4 and TRBJ1-1; 8 nucleotides match TRBD1. The CDR3 is 14 residues long. V gave up 4 bases and J gave up 5 bases; unmatched junction bases: 7. CDR1 and CDR2 (germline): SGHNT, YYREEE (reference sequence). The DNA for the CDR3 is TGTGCCAGCAGCATCGACAGGGGATGGACTGAAGCTTTCTTT. It codes for CASSIDRGWTEAFF.

The chain links TRBV30 to TRBJ2-3; 7 bases line up with TRBD2. Trimming cost V 7 bases and J 4 bases; bases outside gene matches: 14. Looked up from germline, CDR1 is GTSNPN and CDR2 is SVGIG (reference sequence). The CDR3 is made up of 15 amino acids. CDR3 amino acids: CAFLGRAGTSDTQYF. CDR3 nucleotide sequence: TGTGCCTTTCTAGGGAGGGCAGGAACCTCAGATACGCAGTATTTT.

The chain links TRBV12-5 to TRBJ1-1, with D possibly matching TRBD1 (6 bases). Per the germline V gene, CDR1 is LGHNT and CDR2 is FRNRAP. The ends were cut back, 7 bases at V and 4 bases at J, with 22 bases in the middle. This CDR3 spans 16 amino acids. The CDR3 here is CASVNRRDTGRTEAFF. Written as DNA, the CDR3 is TGTGCTAGTGTTAACCGCCGGGACACCGGTCGCACTGAAGCTTTCTTT.

This clone was counted a few times. V gene TRBV19 combines with J gene TRBJ1-1; possible D gene TRBD1, 5 bases. Between the trimmed V and J ends, which lost 3 bases and 7 bases, there was a span of 15 bases. Per germline, CDR1 LNHDA and CDR2 SQIVND (reference sequence). This CDR3 is built from 14 residues. The CDR3 coding sequence is TGTGCCAGTAGTATGGTCAGGGCGCAGGGTGAAGCTTTCTTT. This encodes CASSMVRAQGEAFF.

The CDR3 is CASSLVRPTGELFF. The CDR3 DNA sequence: TGTGCCAGCAGCTTAGTGCGTCCTACCGGGGAGCTGTTTTTT. The chain links TRBV7-2 to TRBJ2-2; D ambiguous. V was cut by 1 base and J by 5 bases, with 8 bases left in between. Germline CDR1 is SGHTA and CDR2 is FQGNSA. The CDR3 contains 14 residues. Full variable domain (remainder filled in from reference TRBV7-2 and TRBJ2-2): GAGVSQSPSNKVTEKGKDVELRCDPISGHTALYWYRQSLGQGLEFLIYFQGNSAPDKSGLPSDRFSAERTGGSVSTLTIQRTQQEDSAVYLCASSLVRPTGELFFGEGSRLTVL.

The chain joins TRBV19 to TRBJ1-2; D is possibly TRBD1 (6 bases). Trimming pared 5 bases from V and 5 bases from J, leaving 21 bases between. CDR3 length: 16 residues. CDR1 LNHDA and CDR2 SQIVND come from the germline V gene (reference sequence). The CDR3 region is CASSPAGAELTYGYTF. The CDR3 DNA follows: TGTGCCAGTAGTCCGGCAGGGGCCGAACTTACATATGGCTACACCTTC. The full variable domain, with the rest looked up from reference TRBV19 and TRBJ1-2, is DGGITQSPKYLFRKEGQNVTLSCEQNLNHDAMYWYRQDPGQGLRLIYYSQIVNDFQKGDIAEGYSVSREKKESFPLTVTSAQKNPTAFYLCASSPAGAELTYGYTFGSGTRLTVV.

The chain is built from TRBV6-6 and TRBJ2-7; 9 bases are shared with TRBD1. CDR1 and CDR2 from the germline V gene are MNHNY and SVGAGI (reference sequence). The CDR3 loop spans 12 amino acids. V was pared by 6 bases and J by 6 bases, with 3 bases of the junction left unmatched. The CDR3 region is CASRPGQGEQYF. CDR3 nucleotides: TGTGCCAGCAGACCGGGACAGGGCGAGCAGTACTTC.

The chain carries TRBV9 and TRBJ2-2, with 9 bases that match TRBD2. This CDR3 contains 15 residues. Germline V gives CDR1 SGDLS, CDR2 YYNGEE. V lost 3 bases, J lost 3 bases, and 3 bases stayed unmatched. The CDR3 DNA follows: TGTGCCAGCAGCGAGCGGGGGGAGGACACCGGGGAGCTGTTTTTT. Its translation is CASSERGEDTGELFF.

This clone was seen only once. The rearrangement uses TRBV4-3 and TRBJ2-7; 8 bases are shared with TRBD1. The junction had 7 bases not matched to a gene; V was cut back by 4 bases and J by 2 bases. In germline, CDR1 is LGHNA, CDR2 YSLEER. The CDR3 is 15 amino acids. The chain's CDR3 is CASSRFGTGTYEQYF. The CDR3 DNA follows: TGCGCCAGCAGCCGATTTGGGACAGGCACCTACGAGCAGTACTTC.

In this sample, this clone turned up once. This rearrangement joins TRBV13 to TRBJ2-5; 9 nucleotides agree with TRBD2. V lost 6 bases and J lost 4; bases outside the gene matches: 6. This CDR3 comprises 14 residues. Germline assignment: CDR1 PRHDT and CDR2 FYEKMQ (reference sequence). This chain's CDR3 is CASSWTSVGETQYF. CDR3 nucleotide sequence: TGTGCCAGCAGTTGGACTAGCGTGGGAGAGACCCAGTACTTC.

With respect to this clone: This sample also contains other DNA sequences that code for the same CDR3. The CDR3 is CASSKEGTENTEAFF. DNA for the CDR3: TGCGCCAGCAGCAAAGAGGGGACAGAGAACACTGAAGCTTTCTTT. V usage is TRBV21-1 and J usage is TRBJ1-1; the listed D gene, TRBD1, was not tested against the DNA. TRBV21-1 is marked as a pseudogene. The CDR3 spans 15 residues.

The rearrangement joins TRBV2 to TRBJ2-1, with TRBD1 matching 7 bases. CDR1 is SNHLY, CDR2 FYNNEI, per germline. With 6 bases clipped from V and 5 bases from J, the junction kept 4 bases outside the gene matches. The CDR3 is 13 residues long. CDR3: CASSRDRNNEQFF. CDR3 DNA sequence: TGTGCCAGCAGCCGGGACAGAAACAATGAGCAGTTCTTC.

The CDR3 sequence: CASSAIGEKLFF. CDR3 coding DNA: TGTGCCAGCAGCGCCATCGGGGAAAAACTGTTTTTT. The rearrangement uses TRBV7-2 and TRBJ1-4; the D is unclear. The germline V gene encodes CDR1 SGHTA and CDR2 FQGNSA. V was trimmed by 5 bases and J by 8 bases, leaving 9 bases between them. CDR3 length: 12 residues.

V gene TRBV30 combines with J gene TRBJ1-2, with TRBD1 matching 7 bases. CDR3 length equals 14 residues. J gave up 6 bases and V 3 bases, and 10 bases lay outside the gene matches. Germline V gives CDR1 GTSNPN, CDR2 SVGIG (reference sequence). DNA for the CDR3: TGTGCCTGGAGGGCAAGAGGGGGCACGGATGGCTACACCTTC. The encoded protein is CAWRARGGTDGYTF.

The rearrangement joins TRBV2 to TRBJ1-2; no firm D call. The CDR3 is 11 amino acids. Trimming cost V 5 bases and J 4 bases, with 5 bases left between them. Per germline, CDR1 SNHLY and CDR2 FYNNEI. The CDR3 nucleotides read TGTGCCAGCAGTCCATCCTATGGCTACACCTTC. This translates into CASSPSYGYTF.

This clone appeared a single time. The chain is built from TRBV9 and TRBJ2-3; no firm D call. The length of the CDR3 is 13 residues. Germline V gene sequence: CDR1 SGDLS, CDR2 YYNGEE. Trimming removed 4 bases at V and 2 bases at J, with 8 bases between. Here the CDR3 DNA reads TGTGCCAGCAGCATTGACACCACAGATACGCAGTATTTT. Translated: CASSIDTTDTQYF.

This chain links TRBV30 with TRBJ2-7, with D perhaps matching TRBD2 (5 bases). V lost 3 bases and J lost 0, with 15 bases in between. Germline V gene lookup returns CDR1 GTSNPN and CDR2 SVGIG (reference sequence). This CDR3 is built from 15 residues. CDR3 DNA: TGTGCCTGGAGCCATTTGACGGGGAGCTCCTACGAGCAGTACTTC. Translation: CAWSHLTGSSYEQYF.